This TCR beta chain was found in a study of memory CD4+ T cells and cytomegalovirus serostatus. Germline lookup yields CDR1 MNHNS and CDR2 SASEGT. V lost 3 bases to trimming and J lost 3 bases; unmatched junction nucleotides: 2. The CDR3 loop spans 13 amino acids. In this sample, this clone turned up once. The target antigen is unknown. Study-wide points: 67 of 164 known CMV-associated TCRbeta sequences appeared in CD4+ memory.

The sort gate was single viable CD3+CD4+CD8-CD45RO+ cells for memory CD4+ T cells. Original analysis: Out-of-frame sequences were removed, leaving roughly 2,200,000 distinct TCRbeta sequences. Using immunoSEQ multiplex PCR, the repertoire was profiled, and TCRdb retains in-frame clones only, with some absent. That table is the source of V, J and clone size, and D and trimming were worked out from the DNA. The repertoire consists of 40,000 to 55,000 clones, with 80% to 85% occurring once and the leading ten covering roughly 1.4%. This TCR was recovered from an adult in good health and CMV-seropositive. The sequenced material came from memory CD4+ T cells from blood. This rearrangement joins TRBV6-1 to TRBJ2-7, with 7 bases lining up with TRBD2. The CDR3 coding sequence is TGTGCCAGCAGTGACGAGCGGGGCTACGAGCAGTACTTC. Translating gives CASSDERGYEQYF.